This T cell receptor beta chain emerged from a study of OX40 agonist ivuxolimab in advanced cancers. Study conclusions and caveats: CD8+ T cells were the subset that, on average, had more expanded clones than CD4+.

Sequencing used immunoSEQ multiplex PCR; TCRdb keeps in-frame clones, though not all of them. The sample lists tens of thousands of clones, more than 85% occurring once. A remark on this clone: The target antigen is unknown.

The germline V gene has CDR1 GTSNPN and CDR2 SVGIG (reference sequence). Trimming cost V 2 bases and J 2 bases; bases outside gene matches: 9. The CDR3 is 15 amino acids. This rearrangement joins TRBV30 to TRBJ2-7, with 7 positions matching TRBD2. This TCR derives from an adult with an advanced solid tumor such as melanoma, head and neck, liver or kidney cancer. This material consisted of CD4+ or CD8+ T cells sorted from blood, taken in a trial of the OX40 agonist ivuxolimab. Here the CDR3 reads CAWSPGRVFPYEQYF. The CDR3 DNA reads as TGTGCCTGGAGTCCAGGGAGGGTCTTTCCCTACGAGCAGTACTTC. The full variable domain, with the rest looked up from reference TRBV30 and TRBJ2-7, is SQTIHQWPATLVQPVGSPLSLECTVEGTSNPNLYWYRQAAGRGLQLLFYSVGIGQISSEVPQNLSASRPQDRQFILSSKKLLLSDSGFYLCAWSPGRVFPYEQYFGPGTRLTVT.